The 14 T cell receptor beta chains listed next were all sequenced from one sample in a study of molecular identifiers for immune sequencing clone quantification. TCRdb re-derived calls from the PCR reads in MiXCR, one entry per CDR3 protein. The table lists 250,000 to 400,000 distinct CDR3 sequences, around 21% of them singletons. Sequencing was carried out using naive CD8+ T cells from blood, with Jurkat cell RNA spiked in. Subset indicated: FACS-sorted CD8+CD4-CCR7+CD45RA+ naive T cells. The receptors were gathered from a human donor in good health. Some libraries in this study had Jurkat cell RNA spiked in.

In the case of this clonotype: A much larger clone lies a single base off, so this may be a read error. V gene TRBV5-1 combines with J gene TRBJ2-3; D not resolved. This CDR3 has 14 residues. Germline V lookup: CDR1 SGHRS, CDR2 YFSETQ. In nucleotides, the CDR3 is TGCGCCAGCAGCCCGTGGCCGAGCACAGATACGCGGTATTTT. Protein: CASSPWPSTDTRYF.

This clonotype was counted many times. V usage is TRBV7-6 and J usage is TRBJ1-1; 8 bases are a match to TRBD1. Trimming removed 5 bases from V and 0 bases from J; junction bases left unmatched: 11. CDR3 length: 17 residues. Germline V gene data show CDR1 as SGHVS and CDR2 as FNYEAQ. CDR3 loop: CASSLLDRVRMNTEAFF. CDR3 coding DNA: TGTGCCAGCAGCCTTCTGGACAGGGTGCGAATGAACACTGAAGCTTTCTTT.

This clonotype was counted ten times or more. The chain carries TRBV7-2 and TRBJ1-3; TRBD1 matches at 11 bases. The CDR3 sequence is 20 residues long. The germline CDR1 and CDR2 sequences are SGHTA and FQGNSA. With 4 bases clipped from V and 1 base from J, the junction kept 15 bases outside the gene matches. CDR3: CASSSPLFRDRGISGNTIYF. The CDR3 bases are TGTGCCAGCAGCTCCCCGCTATTCCGGGACAGGGGGATATCTGGAAACACCATATATTTT.

The rearrangement uses TRBV29-1 and TRBJ2-4; 10 bases line up with TRBD2. The V gene end was trimmed by 2 bases and the J gene end by 2 bases; junction bases not matched to a gene: 6. CDR3 length equals 16 residues. Per the germline V gene, CDR1 is SQVTM and CDR2 is ANQGSEA. In nucleotides, the CDR3 is TGCAGCGTTGAAAGCGGGGGGGAGCCCTCCAAAAACATTCAGTACTTC. The encoded protein is CSVESGGEPSKNIQYF.

This clonotype was seen repeatedly, ten times or more. The chain uses TRBV24-1 and TRBJ1-6; D uncertain. There are 10 residues in the CDR3. The V gene's germline CDR1 is KGHDR and CDR2 SFDVKD. Trimming removed 9 bases from V and 17 bases from J, with 13 bases in between. The CDR3 spells CATYSLPFHF. Here the CDR3 DNA reads TGTGCCACCTACTCCCTTCCCTTCCACTTT.

As regards this clonotype: A read error is possible here, since a much larger clone lies one base away. The J gene is TRBJ2-7, the V gene TRBV7-9; 8 bases line up with TRBD2. Germline CDR1 SEHNR, CDR2 FQNEAQ (reference sequence). Trimming took 4 bases from V and 4 from J; bases not matched to a gene: 3. This CDR3 contains 13 residues. The CDR3 bases are TGTGCCAGCAGCTGGTCGGGGGGGTACGAGCAGTACTTC. Translated, it gives CASSWSGGYEQYF.

Remarks on this clonotype: A much larger clone sits a single nucleotide away, making a read error possible. The chain uses TRBV5-3 and TRBJ2-3; no clear D. TRBV5-3 is placed among ORFs of uncertain function. The CDR3 runs 15 residues. CDR3: CASSFFPTSTDTQYF. As DNA, the CDR3 is TGTGCCAGCAGCTTCTTCCCGACTAGCACAGATACGCAGTATTTT.

Remarks on this clonotype: One junction end does not reproduce the germline sequence, and a read error may be involved. The chain recombines TRBV6-2 or TRBV6-3 with TRBJ2-7, with 13 positions matching TRBD2. The CDR3 is 17 residues long. CDR1 and CDR2 (germline): MNHEY, SVGEGT. In DNA form, the CDR3 reads TGTGCCGGCAGTACCCCGAGGACTAGCGGGAGCTCCTACGAGCAGTACTTC. Protein: CAGSTPRTSGSSYEQYF.

This clonotype occurred once. A much larger clone sits a single nucleotide away, making a read error possible. The rearrangement links TRBV4-2 to TRBJ1-3, with D unclear. Germline V CDR1 and CDR2: LGHNA, YNFKEQ. There are 13 residues in the CDR3. The CDR3 DNA reads as TGTGCCAGCAGCCAAACGTCCGGAAACACCGTATATTTT. Protein sequence: CASSQTSGNTVYF.

The chain uses TRBV9 and TRBJ2-3; 14 bases map to TRBD2. The CDR3 length is 15 residues. Germline values: CDR1 SGDLS, CDR2 YYNGEE. J lost 6 bases, V lost 3 bases, and 3 bases had no gene match. The CDR3 loop is CASSEGLAGVDTQYF. CDR3 coding DNA: TGTGCCAGCAGCGAGGGACTAGCGGGGGTGGATACGCAGTATTTT.

In regard to this clonotype: Since a much larger clone is just one base distant, this may be a read error. The chain uses TRBV4-2 and TRBJ2-7, with 10 positions matching TRBD2. CDR1 is LGHNA, CDR2 YNFKEQ, per germline. The CDR3 runs to 15 residues. Trimming at V came to 1 base and at J to 6 bases, leaving 6 bases not matched to a gene. The CDR3 DNA sequence: TGTGCCAGCAGCCAAGGTCCACTAGCGGGGAGCGAGCAGTACTTC. Its translation is CASSQGPLAGSEQYF.

This clonotype was observed at least ten times. DNA for the CDR3: TGTGCCAGCAGCTTAGGGGGCGGCGCGGGCATACGTTATCTCACTGACACTGAAGCTTTCTTT. Its translation: CASSLGGGAGIRYLTDTEAFF. V and J are TRBV7-2 and TRBJ1-1; a weak D match, TRBD1 (5 bases). The V end was cut by 1 base, the J end by 3 bases, with 30 bases between. The CDR3 spans 21 residues. CDR1 is SGHTA and CDR2 is FQGNSA in the germline V gene.

This clonotype was counted at least ten times. This chain joins TRBV4-1 and TRBJ1-1; possible D gene TRBD1, 5 bases. This CDR3 region has 14 residues. Germline V gene data show CDR1 as MGHRA and CDR2 as YSYEKL. V was cut by 3 bases and J by 0 bases, with 8 bases left in between. This CDR3 reads CASSHKTVNTEAFF. As DNA, the CDR3 is TGCGCCAGCAGCCACAAGACAGTGAACACTGAAGCTTTCTTT.

The chain is built from TRBV4-3 and TRBJ1-6, with 9 bases that match TRBD1. The CDR3 is 21 residues long. V lost 2 bases to trimming and J lost 2 bases; unmatched junction nucleotides: 16. Germline CDR1 and CDR2: LGHNA and YSLEER. This chain's CDR3 is CASSQKLSGTGFSAYNSPLHF. The CDR3 DNA sequence: TGCGCCAGCAGCCAAAAATTATCCGGGACAGGGTTTTCGGCCTATAATTCACCCCTCCACTTT.